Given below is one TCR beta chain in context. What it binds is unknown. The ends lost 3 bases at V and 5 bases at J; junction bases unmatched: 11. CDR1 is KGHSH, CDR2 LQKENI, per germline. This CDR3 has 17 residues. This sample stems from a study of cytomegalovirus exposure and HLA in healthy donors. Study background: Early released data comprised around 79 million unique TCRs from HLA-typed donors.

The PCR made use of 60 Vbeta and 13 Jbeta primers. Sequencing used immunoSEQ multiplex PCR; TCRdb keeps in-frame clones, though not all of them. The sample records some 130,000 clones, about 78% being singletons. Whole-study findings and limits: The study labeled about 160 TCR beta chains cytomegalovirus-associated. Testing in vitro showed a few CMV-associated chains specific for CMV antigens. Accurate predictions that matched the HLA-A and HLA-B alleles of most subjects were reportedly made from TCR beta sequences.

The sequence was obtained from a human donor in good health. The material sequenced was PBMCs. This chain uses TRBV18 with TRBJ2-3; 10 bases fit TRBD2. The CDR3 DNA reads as TGTGCCAGCTCACCTAGCAAGGGACTAGCGAGCGGAGATACGCAGTATTTT. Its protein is CASSPSKGLASGDTQYF.